Following are 25 T cell receptor beta chains from one sample sequenced in a study of T cell responses to AZD1222 COVID-19 vaccine. The data were produced by immunoSEQ multiplex PCR, yet TCRdb's version contains in-frame clones alone and is incomplete. The sample contains about 150,000 clones, 75% to 95% of which appear only once. The sequenced sample was peripheral blood, obtained on day 0 of AZD1222 vaccination. The receptor set was obtained from an adult in good health.

This CDR3 is CASSLAPGPSGRYGYTF. The DNA for the CDR3 is TGTGCCAGCAGCTTGGCCCCGGGACCCTCGGGGAGATATGGCTACACCTTC. J is TRBJ1-2 and V is TRBV5-5; D might be TRBD1 (5 bases). CDR1 and CDR2 from the germline V gene are SGHKS and YYEKEE (reference sequence). This CDR3 comprises 17 residues. Trimming removed 0 bases at V and 5 bases at J, with 20 bases between. The full variable domain, its missing parts supplied by reference TRBV5-5 and TRBJ1-2, is DAGVTQSPTHLIKTRGQQVTLRCSPISGHKSVSWYQQVLGQGPQFIFQYYEKEERGRGNFPDRFSARQFPNYSSELNVNALLLGDSALYLCASSLAPGPSGRYGYTFGSGTRLTVV.

This clone was recorded once. The chain carries TRBV5-1 and TRBJ2-2; TRBD1 might be the D (7 bases). Trimming shortened V by 4 bases and J by 2 bases, and 12 bases separated the two germline ends. This CDR3 region has 15 residues. CDR1 is SGHRS and CDR2 is YFSETQ in the germline V gene. In DNA form, the CDR3 reads TGCGCCAGCAGCGGAGGGACAGCAAACACCGGGGAGCTGTTTTTT. It yields the protein CASSGGTANTGELFF.

The genes are TRBV28 and TRBJ2-7; 7 bases map to TRBD1. Germline loops: CDR1 MDHEN, CDR2 SYDVKM. The CDR3 runs 16 residues. The ends lost 1 base at V and 1 base at J; junction bases unmatched: 7. CDR3 region: CASSLSSATGSYEQYF. The CDR3 DNA reads as TGTGCCAGCAGTTTATCCTCGGCGACAGGGTCCTACGAGCAGTACTTC.

The V and J genes are TRBV30 and TRBJ1-1; 12 nucleotides match TRBD1. The V and J ends lost 2 bases and 6 bases, in that order; junction bases with no gene match: 4. The CDR3 is 14 residues long. Germline V gives CDR1 GTSNPN, CDR2 SVGIG (reference sequence). CDR3 bases: TGTGCCTGGAGTTCGGGACAGGGGGCGTCTGAAGCTTTCTTT. This sequence encodes CAWSSGQGASEAFF.

This sequence joins TRBV4-1 and TRBJ2-1; 8 bases align to TRBD2. V gave up 6 bases and J gave up 0 bases; unmatched junction bases: 10. The CDR3 has 17 amino acids. The V gene's germline CDR1 is MGHRA and CDR2 YSYEKL. The CDR3, as DNA: TGCGCCAGCAGTCACCGGGGGGGCTCGAGCTCCTACAATGAGCAGTTCTTC. This sequence encodes CASSHRGGSSSYNEQFF.

The chain has TRBV19 and TRBJ1-5, with D unclear. The CDR3 consists of 17 residues. Deletions cut 4 bases from V and 6 bases from J, with 22 bases between. Germline V CDR1 and CDR2: LNHDA, SQIVND (reference sequence). CDR3 sequence reads: CASSTALGDQWGQPQHF. Here the CDR3 DNA reads TGTGCCAGTAGTACCGCCCTTGGCGACCAATGGGGTCAGCCCCAGCATTTT.

V is TRBV19 and J is TRBJ1-2; D gene ambiguous. The CDR3 has 15 amino acids. Germline assignment: CDR1 LNHDA and CDR2 SQIVND (reference sequence). Trimming removed 2 bases at V and 2 bases at J, with 12 bases between. The DNA for the CDR3 is TGTGCCAGTAGTATAAGGTCGGGCAGGAACTATGGCTACACCTTC. It translates to CASSIRSGRNYGYTF.

The chain is built from TRBV5-1 and TRBJ1-2, with D possibly being TRBD1 (5 bases). Germline V gene lookup returns CDR1 SGHRS and CDR2 YFSETQ. This CDR3 spans 16 amino acids. V gave up 3 bases and J gave up 2 bases, with 17 bases separating them. CDR3 amino acids: CASSSGTQLGNYGYTF. In DNA, the CDR3 is TGCGCCAGCAGCTCTGGGACCCAACTTGGGAACTATGGCTACACCTTC.

The chain is built from TRBV2 and TRBJ2-7; tentative D call: TRBD1 (5 bases). Germline lookup yields CDR1 SNHLY and CDR2 FYNNEI. Trimming took off 1 base at V and 9 bases at J, with 13 bases between the two ends. The CDR3 covers 13 residues. CDR3 coding DNA: TGTGCCAGCAGTGAAGTGGGGCTAGAAGTGCAGTACTTC. Translated: CASSEVGLEVQYF.

This clone showed up just once. This CDR3 reads CASSLRLAGVAGELFF. The DNA for the CDR3 is TGTGCCAGCAGTTTACGACTAGCGGGAGTGGCCGGGGAGCTGTTTTTT. The rearrangement uses TRBV28 and TRBJ2-2, with 12 bases identical to TRBD2. The CDR3 spans 16 residues. J was trimmed by 6 bases and V by 2 bases; bases with no gene match: 4. CDR1 is MDHEN, CDR2 SYDVKM, per germline.

The rearrangement links TRBV7-2 to TRBJ2-1; 15 nucleotides agree with TRBD2. This CDR3 comprises 19 residues. The junction had 7 bases not matched to a gene; V was cut back by 2 bases and J by 2 bases. Germline CDR1 SGHTA, CDR2 FQGNSA. The CDR3: CASSLRFRTSGRAYNEQFF. The CDR3 DNA follows: TGTGCCAGCAGCTTAAGGTTTAGGACTAGCGGGAGGGCCTACAATGAGCAGTTCTTC.

The J gene is TRBJ1-3, the V gene TRBV4-3; TRBD1 might be the D (5 bases). The ends were cut back, 3 bases at V and 1 base at J, with 10 bases in the middle. This CDR3 has 15 residues. Per germline, CDR1 LGHNA and CDR2 YSLEER. The CDR3 DNA reads as TGCGCCAGCAGCCATGGGGGAGGATCTGGAAACACCATATATTTT. As protein: CASSHGGGSGNTIYF.

This clone was observed a single time. Germline and junction disagree at one end, which may indicate a read error. The chain links TRBV7-2 to TRBJ1-6; no reliable D call. The germline V gene has CDR1 SGHTA and CDR2 FQGNSA. The length of the CDR3 is 14 residues. The CDR3 spells CASSFTDHNSPLHF. In nucleotides, the CDR3 is TGTGCCAGCAGCTTCACAGATCATAATTCACCCCTCCATTTT.

This chain uses TRBV12-3 or TRBV12-4 with TRBJ2-3; D might be TRBD2 (7 bases). The CDR3 extends over 13 amino acids. The V end was cut by 5 bases, the J end by 4 bases, with 10 bases between. In nucleotides, the CDR3 is TGTGCCAGCAGTCGAGGGGGGGCAGATACGCAGTATTTT. Translated: CASSRGGADTQYF.

The V and J genes are TRBV5-8 and TRBJ2-1, with D perhaps assigned TRBD1 or TRBD2 (5 bases each). CDR1 is SGHTS, CDR2 YDEGEE, per germline. This CDR3 is built from 12 residues. Trimming took off 7 bases at V and 9 bases at J, with 14 bases between the two ends. CDR3 nucleotide sequence: TGTGCCAGCGATTACTGGGGACGTGAGCAGTTCTTC. It translates to CASDYWGREQFF.

The genes are TRBV28 and TRBJ2-1; 9 nucleotides line up with TRBD2. V trimming: 1 base; J trimming: 3 bases; junction bases outside the gene matches: 4. CDR3 length: 16 residues. Germline V CDR1 and CDR2: MDHEN, SYDVKM. For the CDR3, the DNA is TGTGCCAGCAGTTTATATAGCGGGAGCGGCTACAATGAGCAGTTCTTC. This translates into CASSLYSGSGYNEQFF.

This chain links TRBV7-9 with TRBJ2-2; D is possibly TRBD1 (6 bases). CDR1 and CDR2 (germline): SEHNR, FQNEAQ (reference sequence). V was trimmed by 6 bases and J by 6 bases, leaving 17 bases between them. The CDR3 spans 15 residues. CDR3 sequence reads: CASSTGNFVAGELFF. The CDR3 nucleotides read TGTGCCAGCAGTACAGGGAACTTCGTGGCCGGGGAGCTGTTTTTT.

V and J are TRBV7-2 and TRBJ1-5; D ambiguous. CDR1 and CDR2 (germline): SGHTA, FQGNSA. The CDR3 spans 17 residues. Between the trimmed V and J ends, which lost 5 bases and 0 bases, there was a span of 17 bases. CDR3 in DNA: TGTGCCAGCAGCCCTAAATTACGAGGGTATAGCAATCAGCCCCAGCATTTT. Translation gives CASSPKLRGYSNQPQHF.

The sample holds one count of this clone. The gene calls are TRBV18 and TRBJ2-5, with D perhaps TRBD1 or TRBD2 (5 bases each). Trimming removed 3 bases at V and 1 base at J, with 6 bases between. The CDR3 has 13 amino acids. Germline V gene data show CDR1 as KGHSH and CDR2 as LQKENI. The CDR3 sequence is CASSPGRQETQYF. As DNA, the CDR3 is TGTGCCAGCTCACCGGGACGCCAAGAGACCCAGTACTTC.

This clone is a singleton in its sample. V usage is TRBV18 and J usage is TRBJ2-3; no clear D gene. The CDR3 has 13 amino acids. The germline V gene encodes CDR1 KGHSH and CDR2 LQKENI. Trimming shortened V by 6 bases and J by 3 bases, and 10 bases separated the two germline ends. Here the CDR3 DNA reads TGTGCCAGCTCCACATCTTTAACAGATACGCAGTATTTT. Residues: CASSTSLTDTQYF. Drawing the rest from reference TRBV18 and TRBJ2-3, the complete variable domain is NAGVMQNPRHLVRRRGQEARLRCSPMKGHSHVYWYRQLPEEGLKFMVYLQKENIIDESGMPKERFSAEFPKEGPSILRIQQVVRGDSAAYFCASSTSLTDTQYFGPGTRLTVL.

V gene TRBV30 combines with J gene TRBJ2-7, with 7 nucleotides matching TRBD2. CDR1 is GTSNPN, CDR2 SVGIG, per germline (reference sequence). V shed 0 bases and J 0 bases; nucleotides not matched to a gene: 8. CDR3 length equals 16 residues. In nucleotides, the CDR3 is TGTGCCTGGAGTGTACCCATCGGGAGGCACTCCTACGAGCAGTACTTC. The encoded protein is CAWSVPIGRHSYEQYF.

The chain carries TRBV4-1 and TRBJ2-2; D perhaps matches TRBD2 (6 bases). CDR3 length: 14 amino acids. Trimming removed 8 bases at V and 5 bases at J, with 15 bases between. CDR1 is MGHRA, CDR2 YSYEKL, per germline. The CDR3 sequence is CASRRGRGTGELFF. CDR3 coding DNA: TGCGCCAGCCGCCGCGGACGGGGGACCGGGGAGCTGTTTTTT.

The genes are TRBV10-3 and TRBJ1-1, with D tentatively TRBD1 (5 bases). Germline assignment: CDR1 ENHRY and CDR2 SYGVKD. The CDR3 spans 13 residues. V dropped 0 bases and J dropped 7 bases, with 9 bases sitting between them. The DNA for the CDR3 is TGTGCCATCAGTGAGTCGGGGGGGGTTGAAGCTTTCTTT. It yields the protein CAISESGGVEAFF.

The rearrangement links TRBV14 to TRBJ2-1; D remains unclear. Trimming took 4 bases from V and 0 from J, leaving 10 bases between them. Per germline, CDR1 SGHDN and CDR2 FVKESK. The CDR3 is made up of 15 amino acids. The DNA for the CDR3 is TGTGCCAGCAGCCCCTGGGTGAGCTCCTACAATGAGCAGTTCTTC. Translating it yields CASSPWVSSYNEQFF. The full variable domain, its missing parts supplied by reference TRBV14 and TRBJ2-1, is EAGVTQFPSHSVIEKGQTVTLRCDPISGHDNLYWYRRVMGKEIKFLLHFVKESKQDESGMPNNRFLAERTGGTYSTLKVQPAELEDSGVYFCASSPWVSSYNEQFFGPGTRLTVL.

The chain has TRBV5-5 and TRBJ2-7, with D uncertain. Germline CDR1 and CDR2: SGHKS and YYEKEE (reference sequence). Trimming removed 4 bases at V and 2 bases at J, with 16 bases between. The CDR3 covers 15 residues. The CDR3 DNA follows: TGTGCCAGCAGCCTTAACTCCAGGCTACCCTACGAGCAGTACTTC. Translating gives CASSLNSRLPYEQYF. Complete variable domain (other parts from reference TRBV5-5 and TRBJ2-7): DAGVTQSPTHLIKTRGQQVTLRCSPISGHKSVSWYQQVLGQGPQFIFQYYEKEERGRGNFPDRFSARQFPNYSSELNVNALLLGDSALYLCASSLNSRLPYEQYFGPGTRLTVT.